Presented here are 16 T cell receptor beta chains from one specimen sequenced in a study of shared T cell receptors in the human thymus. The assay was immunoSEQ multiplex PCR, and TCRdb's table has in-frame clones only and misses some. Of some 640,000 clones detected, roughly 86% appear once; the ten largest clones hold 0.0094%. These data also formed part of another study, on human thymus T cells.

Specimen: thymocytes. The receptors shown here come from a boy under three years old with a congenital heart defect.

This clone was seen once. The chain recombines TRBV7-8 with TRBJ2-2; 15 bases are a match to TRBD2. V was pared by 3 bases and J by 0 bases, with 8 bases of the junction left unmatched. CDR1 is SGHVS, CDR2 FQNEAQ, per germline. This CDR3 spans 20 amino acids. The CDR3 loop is CASSFPCGTSGGSNTGELFF. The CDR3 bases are TGTGCCAGCAGCTTTCCGTGCGGGACTAGCGGGGGGTCGAACACCGGGGAGCTGTTTTTT.

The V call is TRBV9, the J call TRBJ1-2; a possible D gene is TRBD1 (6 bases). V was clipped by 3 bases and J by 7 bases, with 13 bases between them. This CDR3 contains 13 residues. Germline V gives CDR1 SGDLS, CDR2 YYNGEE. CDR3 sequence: CASSDPGVRGYTF. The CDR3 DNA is TGTGCCAGCAGCGACCCAGGGGTGCGTGGCTACACCTTC.

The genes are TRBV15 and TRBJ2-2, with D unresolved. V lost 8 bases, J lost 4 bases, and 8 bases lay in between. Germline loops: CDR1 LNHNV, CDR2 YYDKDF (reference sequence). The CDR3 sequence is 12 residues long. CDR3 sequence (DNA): TGTGCCACCCTGTTGTCCACCGGGGAGCTGTTTTTT. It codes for CATLLSTGELFF.

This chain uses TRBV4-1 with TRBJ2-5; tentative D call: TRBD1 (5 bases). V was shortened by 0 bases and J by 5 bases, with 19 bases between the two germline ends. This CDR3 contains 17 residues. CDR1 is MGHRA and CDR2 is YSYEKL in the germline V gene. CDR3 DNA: TGCGCCAGCAGCCAAGAGTTTATCGGACATCAAGAGGAGACCCAGTACTTC. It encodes CASSQEFIGHQEETQYF.

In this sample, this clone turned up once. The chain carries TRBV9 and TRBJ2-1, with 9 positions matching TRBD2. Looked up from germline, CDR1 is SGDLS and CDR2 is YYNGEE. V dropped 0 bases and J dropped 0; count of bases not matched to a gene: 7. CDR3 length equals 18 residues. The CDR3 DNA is TGTGCCAGCAGCGTAGTTCCTAGCGGGACCTCCTCCTACAATGAGCAGTTCTTC. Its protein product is CASSVVPSGTSSYNEQFF. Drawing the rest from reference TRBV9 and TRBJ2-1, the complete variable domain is DSGVTQTPKHLITATGQRVTLRCSPRSGDLSVYWYQQSLDQGLQFLIQYYNGEERAKGNILERFSAQQFPDLHSELNLSSLELGDSALYFCASSVVPSGTSSYNEQFFGPGTRLTVL.

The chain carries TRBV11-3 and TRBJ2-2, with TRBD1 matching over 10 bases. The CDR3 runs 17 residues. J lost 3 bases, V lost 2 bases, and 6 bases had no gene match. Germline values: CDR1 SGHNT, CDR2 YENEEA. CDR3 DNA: TGTGCCAGCAGCTTACGCTCCGGGACAGGGGACACCGGGGAGCTGTTTTTT. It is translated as CASSLRSGTGDTGELFF.

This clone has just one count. The CDR3 DNA sequence: TGTGCCAGCAGCGCCGTCAGGGCAGATACGCAGTATTTT. Amino acids: CASSAVRADTQYF. V is TRBV9 and J is TRBJ2-3, with D perhaps TRBD1 (5 bases). This CDR3 region has 13 residues. Trimming removed 3 bases from V and 4 bases from J, with 9 bases in between. The germline V gene has CDR1 SGDLS and CDR2 YYNGEE.

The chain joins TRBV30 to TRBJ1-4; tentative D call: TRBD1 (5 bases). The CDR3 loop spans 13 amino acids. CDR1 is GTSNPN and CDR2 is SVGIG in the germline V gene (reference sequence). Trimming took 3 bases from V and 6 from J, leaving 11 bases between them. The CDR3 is CAWRLRADEKLFF. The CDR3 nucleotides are TGTGCCTGGAGGCTCAGGGCGGATGAAAAACTGTTTTTT.

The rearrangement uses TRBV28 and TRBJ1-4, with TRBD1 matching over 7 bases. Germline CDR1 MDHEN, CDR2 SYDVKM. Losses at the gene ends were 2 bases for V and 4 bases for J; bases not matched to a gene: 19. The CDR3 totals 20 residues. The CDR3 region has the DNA TGTGCCAGCAGTTTAAGCCCTACGCCGGGACAGAGTCCAGTTAATGAAAAACTGTTTTTT. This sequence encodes CASSLSPTPGQSPVNEKLFF.

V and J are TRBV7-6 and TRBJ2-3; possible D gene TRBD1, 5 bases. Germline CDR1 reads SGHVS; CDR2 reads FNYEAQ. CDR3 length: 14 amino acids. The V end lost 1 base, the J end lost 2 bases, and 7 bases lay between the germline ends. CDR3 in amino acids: CASSLGGATDTQYF. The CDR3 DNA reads TGTGCCAGCAGCTTAGGTGGGGCCACAGATACGCAGTATTTT.

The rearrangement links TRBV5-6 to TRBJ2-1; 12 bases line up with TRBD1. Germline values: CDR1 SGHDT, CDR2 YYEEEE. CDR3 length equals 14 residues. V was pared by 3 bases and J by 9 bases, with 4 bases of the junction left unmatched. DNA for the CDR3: TGTGCCAGCAGCTCGGGACAGGGGGCCAGTGAGCAGTTCTTC. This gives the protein CASSSGQGASEQFF. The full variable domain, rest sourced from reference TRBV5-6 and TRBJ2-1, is DAGVTQSPTHLIKTRGQQVTLRCSPKSGHDTVSWYQQALGQGPQFIFQYYEEEERQRGNFPDRFSGHQFPNYSSELNVNALLLGDSALYLCASSSGQGASEQFFGPGTRLTVL.

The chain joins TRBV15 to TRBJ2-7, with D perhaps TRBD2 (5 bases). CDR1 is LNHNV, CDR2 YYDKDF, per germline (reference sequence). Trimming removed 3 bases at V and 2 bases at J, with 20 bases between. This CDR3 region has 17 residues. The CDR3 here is CATSSGIKGQYTYEQYF. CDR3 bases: TGTGCCACCAGCAGCGGGATTAAGGGCCAATACACCTACGAGCAGTACTTC.

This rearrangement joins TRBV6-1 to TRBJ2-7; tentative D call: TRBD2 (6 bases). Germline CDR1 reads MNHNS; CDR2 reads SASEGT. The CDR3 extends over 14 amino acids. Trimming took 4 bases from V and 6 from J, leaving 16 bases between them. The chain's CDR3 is CASSGKTSYAEQYF. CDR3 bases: TGTGCCAGCAGTGGCAAGACTAGTTACGCCGAGCAGTACTTC.

The CDR3 DNA follows: TGCGCCAGCAGCCCGGGGGGGGGCCATCAGCCCCAGCATTTT. Its protein product is CASSPGGGHQPQHF. The chain recombines TRBV5-1 with TRBJ1-5, with D possibly being TRBD1 (6 bases). This CDR3 is built from 14 residues. Germline values: CDR1 SGHRS, CDR2 YFSETQ. With 4 bases removed from V and 5 bases from J, the gap between germline ends came to 13 bases.

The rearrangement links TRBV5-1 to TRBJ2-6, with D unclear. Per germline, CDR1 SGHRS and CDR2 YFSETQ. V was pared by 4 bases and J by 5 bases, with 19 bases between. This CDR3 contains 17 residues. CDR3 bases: TGCGCCAGCAGCCGCGGCCAAAAGGCTCTCTGGGCCAACGTCCTGACTTTC. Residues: CASSRGQKALWANVLTF. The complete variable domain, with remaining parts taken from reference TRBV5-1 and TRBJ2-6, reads KAGVTQTPRYLIKTRGQQVTLSCSPISGHRSVSWYQQTPGQGLQFLFEYFSETQRNKGNFPGRFSGRQFSNSRSEMNVSTLELGDSALYLCASSRGQKALWANVLTFGAGSRLTVL.

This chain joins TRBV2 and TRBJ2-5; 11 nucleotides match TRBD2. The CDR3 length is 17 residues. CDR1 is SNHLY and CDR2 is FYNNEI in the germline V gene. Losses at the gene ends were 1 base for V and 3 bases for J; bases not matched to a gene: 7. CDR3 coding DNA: TGTGCCAGCAGTGAAGGGATAGCGGGGGGGACGGAAGAGACCCAGTACTTC. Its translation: CASSEGIAGGTEETQYF.